What follows is one TCR beta chain and its context. Antigen specificity is unknown. It may be a read error: a sequence one base away is much more abundant. Other DNA sequences in the same sample also yield this CDR3. This specimen comes from a study of metastatic and nonmetastatic thyroid tumors. Study background: Comparative analysis of repertoires was undertaken across blood and tumor or nodule tissue obtained from malignant and benign thyroid patients.

Per the authors' pipeline: Clinicopathological groups differed in CDR3, with these differences serving to build a distant-metastasis classifier for papillary thyroid cancer. MiXCR reprocessed the PCR reads for TCRdb. None of the V and J calls come from the authors' own analysis; TCRdb made them. The sample shows roughly 83,000 clones, under 15% of them seen only once. Study-level points and caveats: In both blood and tumor samples, TCR beta diversity was reported significantly higher for malignant than benign nodules.

Nobody among the patients had been given any treatment before thyroid surgery. CDR3 size: 14 residues. Germline V gives CDR1 DFQATT, CDR2 SNEGSKA (reference sequence). The TCR originated in a female donor with papillary thyroid cancer or a benign thyroid nodule (not recorded which). Some clones in this sample may be carry-over from other donors' samples. The V call is TRBV20-1, the J call TRBJ2-3; 9 positions agree with TRBD1. The sample was blood. CDR3 bases: TGCAGTGCTGACCGGGACAGGGACCCAGACACGCAGTATTTT. Translating it yields CSADRDRDPDTQYF.